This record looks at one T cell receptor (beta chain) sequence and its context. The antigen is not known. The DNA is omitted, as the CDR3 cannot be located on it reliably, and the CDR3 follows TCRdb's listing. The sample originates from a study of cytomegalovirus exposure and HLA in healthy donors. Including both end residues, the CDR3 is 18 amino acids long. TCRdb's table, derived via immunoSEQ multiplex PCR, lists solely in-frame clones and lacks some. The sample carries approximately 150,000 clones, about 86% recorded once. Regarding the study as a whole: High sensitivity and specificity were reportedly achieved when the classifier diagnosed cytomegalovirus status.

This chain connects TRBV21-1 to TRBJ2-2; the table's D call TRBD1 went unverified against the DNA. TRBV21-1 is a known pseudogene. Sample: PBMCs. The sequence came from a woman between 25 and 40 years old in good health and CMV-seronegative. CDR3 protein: CASSKNWAEGALTGELFF.